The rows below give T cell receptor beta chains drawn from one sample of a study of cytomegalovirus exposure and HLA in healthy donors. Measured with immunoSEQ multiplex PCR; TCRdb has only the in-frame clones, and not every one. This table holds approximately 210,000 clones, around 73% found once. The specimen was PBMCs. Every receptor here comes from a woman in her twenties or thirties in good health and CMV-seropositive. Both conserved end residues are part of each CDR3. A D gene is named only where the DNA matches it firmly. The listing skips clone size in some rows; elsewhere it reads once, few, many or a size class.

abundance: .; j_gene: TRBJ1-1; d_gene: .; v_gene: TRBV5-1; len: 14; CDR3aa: CASSRTALNTEAFF; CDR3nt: TGCGCCAGCAGCCGGACAGCCTTGAACACTGAAGCTTTCTTT
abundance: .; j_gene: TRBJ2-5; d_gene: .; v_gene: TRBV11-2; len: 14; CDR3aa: CASKDRTHQETQYF; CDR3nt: TGTGCCAGCAAAGACCGGACTCACCAAGAGACCCAGTACTTC
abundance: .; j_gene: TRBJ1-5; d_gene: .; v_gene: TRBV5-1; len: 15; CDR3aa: CASSLEPMSNQPQHF; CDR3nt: TGCGCCAGCAGCTTGGAGCCCATGAGCAATCAGCCCCAGCATTTT
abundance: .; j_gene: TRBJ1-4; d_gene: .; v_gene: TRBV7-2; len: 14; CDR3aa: CASSITGLTEKLFF; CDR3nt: TGTGCCAGCAGCATTACAGGGCTCACTGAAAAACTGTTTTTT
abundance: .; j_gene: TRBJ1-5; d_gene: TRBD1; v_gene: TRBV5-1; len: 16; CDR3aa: CASSLGDRAGVQPQHF; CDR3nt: TGCGCCAGCAGCTTGGGGGACAGGGCGGGAGTTCAGCCCCAGCATTTT
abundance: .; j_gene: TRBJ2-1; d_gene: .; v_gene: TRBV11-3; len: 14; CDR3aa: CASSRTTGLGEQFF; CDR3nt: TGTGCCAGCAGCCGGACCACAGGGTTAGGTGAGCAGTTCTTC
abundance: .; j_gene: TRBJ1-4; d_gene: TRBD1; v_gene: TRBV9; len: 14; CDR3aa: CASSADRAAEKLFF; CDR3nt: TGTGCCAGCAGCGCCGACAGGGCCGCGGAAAAACTGTTTTTT
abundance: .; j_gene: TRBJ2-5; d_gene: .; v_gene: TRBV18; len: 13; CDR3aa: CASSPGGKETQYF; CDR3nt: TGTGCCAGCTCACCAGGAGGGAAAGAGACCCAGTACTTC
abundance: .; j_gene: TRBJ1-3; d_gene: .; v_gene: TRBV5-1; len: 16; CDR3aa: CASSLEVITSGNTIYF; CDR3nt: TGCGCCAGCAGCTTGGAAGTTATTACTTCTGGAAACACCATATATTTT
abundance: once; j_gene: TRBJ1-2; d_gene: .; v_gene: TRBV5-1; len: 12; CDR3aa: CASSLDIYGYTF; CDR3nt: TGCGCCAGCAGCTTGGACATCTATGGCTACACCTTC
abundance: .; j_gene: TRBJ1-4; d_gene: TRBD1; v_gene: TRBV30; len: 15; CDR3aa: CAWSKMGQLTEKLFF; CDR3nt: TGTGCCTGGAGTAAAATGGGACAGCTAACCGAAAAACTGTTTTTT
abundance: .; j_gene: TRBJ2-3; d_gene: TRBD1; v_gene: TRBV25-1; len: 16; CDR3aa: CASSEHRGFYTDTQYF; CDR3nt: TGTGCCAGCAGTGAACACAGGGGTTTCTACACAGATACGCAGTATTTT
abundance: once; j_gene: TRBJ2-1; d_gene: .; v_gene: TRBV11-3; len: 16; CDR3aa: CASSLGFSSGFDEQFF; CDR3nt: TGTGCCAGCAGCTTAGGGTTTAGCTCGGGGTTCGATGAGCAGTTCTTC
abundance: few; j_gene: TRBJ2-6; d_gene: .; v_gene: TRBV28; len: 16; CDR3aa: CASSLIRSSGANVLTF; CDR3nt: TGTGCCAGCAGTTTAATCAGAAGCTCTGGGGCCAACGTCCTGACTTTC
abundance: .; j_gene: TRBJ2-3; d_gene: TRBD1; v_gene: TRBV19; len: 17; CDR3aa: CASSRGQGALSTDTQYF; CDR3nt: TGTGCCAGTAGTAGGGGACAGGGCGCCCTTAGCACAGATACGCAGTATTTT
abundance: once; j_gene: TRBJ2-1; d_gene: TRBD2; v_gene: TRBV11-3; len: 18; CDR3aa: CASSPGTSGKYAYNEQFF; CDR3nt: TGTGCCAGCAGCCCCGGGACTAGCGGGAAATATGCCTACAATGAGCAGTTCTTC
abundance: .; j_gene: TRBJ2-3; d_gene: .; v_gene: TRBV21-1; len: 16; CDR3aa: CASFTRGSRGTDTQYF; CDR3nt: TGTGCCAGCTTTACACGGGGTTCGCGGGGGACAGATACGCAGTATTTT
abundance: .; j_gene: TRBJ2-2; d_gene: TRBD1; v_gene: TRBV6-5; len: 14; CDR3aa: CASSRGQGTGELFF; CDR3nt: TGTGCCAGCAGCCGCGGACAGGGCACCGGGGAGCTGTTTTTT
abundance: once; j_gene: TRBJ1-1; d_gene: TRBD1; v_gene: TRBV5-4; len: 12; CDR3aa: CASSLDQGAAFF; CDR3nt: TGTGCCAGCAGCTTGGATCAGGGGGCGGCTTTCTTT
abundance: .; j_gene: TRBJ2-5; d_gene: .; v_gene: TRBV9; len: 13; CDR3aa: CASSGGNQETQYF; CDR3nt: TGTGCCAGCAGCGGAGGAAATCAAGAGACCCAGTACTTC
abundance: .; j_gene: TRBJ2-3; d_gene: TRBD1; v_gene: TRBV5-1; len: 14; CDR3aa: CASSHGTATDTQYF; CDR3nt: TGCGCCAGCAGCCACGGGACAGCCACAGATACGCAGTATTTT
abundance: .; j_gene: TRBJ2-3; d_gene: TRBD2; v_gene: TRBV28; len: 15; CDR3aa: CASSLLTSGGDTQYF; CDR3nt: TGTGCCAGCAGTTTACTGACTAGCGGGGGTGATACGCAGTATTTT
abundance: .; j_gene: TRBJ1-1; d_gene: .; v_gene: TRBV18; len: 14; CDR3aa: CASSWSEMNTEAFF; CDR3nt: TGTGCCAGCTCCTGGTCAGAAATGAACACTGAAGCTTTCTTT
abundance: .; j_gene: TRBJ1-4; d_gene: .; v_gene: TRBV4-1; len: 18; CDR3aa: CASSLGVRFGRTNEKLFF; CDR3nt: TGCGCCAGCAGCCTAGGCGTCAGGTTCGGTCGGACTAATGAAAAACTGTTTTTT
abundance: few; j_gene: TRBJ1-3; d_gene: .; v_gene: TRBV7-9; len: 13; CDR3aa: CASSLWQANTIYF; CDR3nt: TGTGCCAGCAGCTTATGGCAGGCAAACACCATATATTTT
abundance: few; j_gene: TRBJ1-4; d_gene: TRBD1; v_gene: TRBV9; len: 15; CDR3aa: CASSVEGTGGEKLFF; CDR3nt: TGTGCCAGCAGCGTAGAAGGGACAGGCGGTGAAAAACTGTTTTTT
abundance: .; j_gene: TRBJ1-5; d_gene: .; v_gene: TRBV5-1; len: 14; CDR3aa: CASSAGPNNQPQHF; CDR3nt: TGCGCCAGCAGCGCGGGACCAAACAATCAGCCCCAGCATTTT
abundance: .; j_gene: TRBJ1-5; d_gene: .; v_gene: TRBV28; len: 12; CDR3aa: CASMRSNQPQHF; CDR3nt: TGTGCCAGCATGCGGAGCAATCAGCCCCAGCATTTT
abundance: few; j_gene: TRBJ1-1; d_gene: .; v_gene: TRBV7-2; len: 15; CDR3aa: CASSVQGLTNTEAFF; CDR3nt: TGTGCCAGCAGCGTACAGGGCCTGACGAACACTGAAGCTTTCTTT
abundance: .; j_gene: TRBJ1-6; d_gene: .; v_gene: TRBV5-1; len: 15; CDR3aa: CASSLSSGEGTPLHF; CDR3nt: TGCGCCAGCAGCTTGTCTAGCGGGGAGGGTACACCCCTCCACTTT
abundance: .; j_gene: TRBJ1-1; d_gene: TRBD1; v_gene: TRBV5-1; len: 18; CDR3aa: CASSFTSRDRLGGTEAFF; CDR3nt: TGCGCCAGCAGCTTTACATCCCGGGACAGGTTGGGGGGCACTGAAGCTTTCTTT
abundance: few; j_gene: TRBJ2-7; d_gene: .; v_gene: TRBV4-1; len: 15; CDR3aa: CASSQVGHVSYEQYF; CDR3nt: TGCGCCAGCAGCCAAGTGGGACATGTCTCCTACGAGCAGTACTTC
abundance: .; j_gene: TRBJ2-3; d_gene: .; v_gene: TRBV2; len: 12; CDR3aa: CASSITEGTQYF; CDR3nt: TGTGCCAGCAGCATTACGGAGGGTACGCAGTATTTT
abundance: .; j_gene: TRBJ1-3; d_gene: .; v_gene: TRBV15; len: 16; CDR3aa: CATSRDRGVSGNTIYF; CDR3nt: TGTGCCACCAGCAGAGATCGGGGGGTCTCTGGAAACACCATATATTTT
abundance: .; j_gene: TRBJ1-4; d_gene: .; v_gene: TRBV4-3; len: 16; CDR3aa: CASSQDVGLPAEKLFF; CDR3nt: TGCGCCAGCAGCCAAGATGTAGGACTCCCAGCGGAAAAACTGTTTTTT
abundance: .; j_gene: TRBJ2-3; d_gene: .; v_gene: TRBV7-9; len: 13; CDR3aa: CASSLDRGDTQYF; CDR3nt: TGTGCCAGCAGCTTAGACCGGGGTGATACGCAGTATTTT
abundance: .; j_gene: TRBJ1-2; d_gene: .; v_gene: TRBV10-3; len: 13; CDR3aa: CATSGDQPHGYTF; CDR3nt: TGTGCCACCTCGGGAGACCAGCCCCATGGCTACACCTTC
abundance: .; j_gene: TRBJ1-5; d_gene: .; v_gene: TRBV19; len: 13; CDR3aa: CASSIQGGQPQHF; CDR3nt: TGTGCCAGTAGTATACAGGGCGGTCAGCCCCAGCATTTT
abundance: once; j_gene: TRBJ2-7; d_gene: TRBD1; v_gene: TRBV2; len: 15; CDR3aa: CASSGDRRNSYEQYF; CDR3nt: TGTGCCAGCAGTGGGGACAGACGCAACTCCTACGAGCAGTACTTC
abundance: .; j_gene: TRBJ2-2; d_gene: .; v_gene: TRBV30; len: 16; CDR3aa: CAWSVSAGAFTGELFF; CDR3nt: TGTGCCTGGAGTGTATCGGCAGGGGCCTTTACCGGGGAGCTGTTTTTT
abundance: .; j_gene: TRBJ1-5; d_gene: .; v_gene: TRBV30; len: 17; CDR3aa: CAWSFSRTEGSRQPQHF; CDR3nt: TGTGCCTGGAGTTTCTCCCGGACCGAGGGATCCCGACAGCCCCAGCATTTT
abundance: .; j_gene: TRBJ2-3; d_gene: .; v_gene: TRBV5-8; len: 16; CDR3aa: CASRSADMYSADTQYF; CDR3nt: TGTGCCAGCAGAAGCGCGGACATGTATTCTGCAGATACGCAGTATTTT
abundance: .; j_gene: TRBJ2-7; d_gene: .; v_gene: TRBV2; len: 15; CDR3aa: CASIQRVRAGYEQYF; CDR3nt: TGTGCCAGCATTCAAAGAGTCAGGGCGGGGTACGAGCAGTACTTC
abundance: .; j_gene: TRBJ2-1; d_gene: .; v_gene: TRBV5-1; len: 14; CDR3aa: CASSLDPGRYEQFF; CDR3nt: TGCGCCAGCAGCTTGGATCCAGGCAGGTATGAGCAGTTCTTC
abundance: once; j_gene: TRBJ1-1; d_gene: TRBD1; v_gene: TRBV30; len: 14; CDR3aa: CAWRKRGQGGKAFF; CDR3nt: TGTGCCTGGAGAAAAAGGGGACAGGGGGGGAAGGCTTTCTTT
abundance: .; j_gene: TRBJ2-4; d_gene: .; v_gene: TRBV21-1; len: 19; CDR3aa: CASSKGKTSGRIPKNIQYF; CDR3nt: TGTGCCAGCAGCAAAGGGAAGACTAGCGGGAGAATCCCCAAAAACATTCAGTACTTC
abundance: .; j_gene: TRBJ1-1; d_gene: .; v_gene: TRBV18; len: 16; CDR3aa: CASSPLIGQGGVEAFF; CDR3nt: TGTGCCAGCTCACCACTGATTGGTCAGGGAGGTGTTGAGGCTTTCTTT
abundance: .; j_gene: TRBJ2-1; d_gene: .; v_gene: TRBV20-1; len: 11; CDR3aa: CSALRVYREFF; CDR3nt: TGCAGTGCTCTGAGGGTCTATAGAGAGTTCTTC
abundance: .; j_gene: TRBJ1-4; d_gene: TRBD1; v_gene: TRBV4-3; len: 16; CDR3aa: CASSQNDRGQWEKLFF; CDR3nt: TGCGCCAGCAGCCAGAACGACAGGGGGCAATGGGAAAAACTGTTTTTT
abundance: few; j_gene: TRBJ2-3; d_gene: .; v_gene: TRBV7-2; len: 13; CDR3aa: CASSLGSSGTQYF; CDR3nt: TGTGCCAGCAGCTTAGGGTCGTCGGGTACGCAGTATTTT
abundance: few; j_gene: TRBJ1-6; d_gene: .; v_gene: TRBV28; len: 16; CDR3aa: CASSLKRGSKDSPLHF; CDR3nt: TGTGCCAGCAGTTTAAAGCGAGGGTCGAAGGATTCACCCCTCCACTTT
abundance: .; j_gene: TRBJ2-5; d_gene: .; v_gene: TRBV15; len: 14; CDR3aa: CATSRIGGKETQYF; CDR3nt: TGTGCCACCAGCAGGATAGGGGGAAAAGAGACCCAGTACTTC
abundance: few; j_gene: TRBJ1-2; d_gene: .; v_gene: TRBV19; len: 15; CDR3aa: CASSTHEQGHYGYTF; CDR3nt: TGTGCCAGTAGTACCCATGAACAGGGCCACTATGGCTACACCTTC
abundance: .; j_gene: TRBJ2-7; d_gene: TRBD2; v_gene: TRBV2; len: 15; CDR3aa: CASSSQAGGPYEQYF; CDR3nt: TGTGCCAGCAGTTCCCAAGCGGGAGGCCCCTACGAGCAGTACTTC
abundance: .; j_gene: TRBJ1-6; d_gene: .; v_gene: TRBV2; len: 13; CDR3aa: CASSEVSSSPLHF; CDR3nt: TGTGCCAGCAGTGAAGTTTCGAGTTCACCCCTCCACTTT
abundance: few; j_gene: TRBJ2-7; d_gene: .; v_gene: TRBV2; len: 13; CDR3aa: CASSEGPPNEQYF; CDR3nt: TGTGCCAGCAGTGAGGGGCCTCCCAACGAGCAGTACTTC
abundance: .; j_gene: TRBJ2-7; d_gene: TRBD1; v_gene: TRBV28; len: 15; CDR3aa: CASRGPGQGAYEQYF; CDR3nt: TGTGCCAGCAGGGGACCGGGACAGGGGGCCTACGAGCAGTACTTC